This T cell receptor beta chain stems from a study of CD8+ T cells in alopecia areata (dated by TCRdb to the late 2010s). Context from the whole study: The treated patients took part in an open-label pilot trial in which moderate-to-severe alopecia areata was treated with oral tofacitinib at 5 to 10 mg twice daily. Tofacitinib was administered for 6 to 18 months, and 6 months of follow-up off drug were then conducted to assess delayed response and recurrence. For the treated patients, the SALT score, which quantifies what percentage of scalp surface area is affected, served as the measure of disease severity. To study T cell clonal expansion in alopecia areata, the researchers applied high-throughput TCRbeta sequencing to both the C3H/HeJ mouse model and human patients. In humans, TCRbeta sequencing was performed on scalp tissue and on sorted CD4+ and CD8+ peripheral blood T cells from healthy controls and from patients with patchy or totalis/universalis alopecia areata. Tofacitinib-treated patients had biopsies at baseline and at 4 and 24 weeks of treatment, with a later scalp biopsy in several patients. Scalp clonality was compared across normal scalp (n=4), patchy alopecia areata scalp (n=8), and alopecia totalis/universalis scalp (n=8). The RNA source kit depended on sample type: the PAXgene miRNA kit for fixed scalp, the miRNeasy kit for PBMCs, and the RNeasy kit for mouse skin. Amplification of TCRbeta CDR3 regions was done by immunoSEQ multiplex PCR using 35 Vbeta forward primers and 13 Jbeta reverse primers. Study-wide findings and limitations: Higher clonality and more expanded CD8+ clones were observed in lesional scalp than in normal scalp, particularly in alopecia totalis/universalis, a finding suggestive of antigenic drive. The treated cohort was small, with a single nonresponder, so links between baseline CD8+ expansion and response need larger studies. Unlike mouse skin, which is dominated by gammadelta T cells, normal human skin has resident alphabeta T cells that are also sequenced, and this complicates analysis of the scalp TCR repertoire. Compared with mice, TCR sequences shared between patients were less clear, possibly partly because of HLA diversity across the patient population. Tofacitinib significantly lowered scalp clonality and the number of expanded CD8+ clones among the top 100 scalp clones. Many expanded lesional clones persisted in scalp and blood during tofacitinib treatment, which may partly explain relapse after stopping treatment.

The library was produced with the immunoSEQ multiplex PCR assay. RNA was extracted from all samples and reverse transcribed into cDNA, which served as template for TCR sequencing. First-strand cDNA was synthesized with SuperScript III using a 2:1 mix of oligo-dT and random hexamers. A synthetic immune receptor repertoire was used to measure amplification bias, and any remaining bias was corrected computationally. The paper's processing steps were these. Raw reads were preprocessed to remove errors, and CDR3 was defined according to IMGT conventions as the region from the conserved cysteine to phenylalanine. Clonality was calculated as 1 minus Shannon entropy normalized by log2 of the number of productive unique TCRs. Whether scalp clones were CD4 or CD8 was inferred by matching scalp TCRbeta sequences against CD4 and CD8 repertoires sorted from blood. In TCRdb, the immuneACCESS table is reduced to in-frame sequences with V and J assigned. These tables do not hold every clone; where another copy was compared, an unresolved V gene accounts for under half, and the others remain unexplained. From that table come the V and J calls and clone size; the DNA was used to work out D and trimming. Here the sample has 95,000 to 150,000 clones; roughly 55% occur a single time. Around 5.7% of the sample is held by the ten biggest clonotypes.

V trim: 5 bases; J trim: 6 bases; unmatched bases: 8. From its cysteine to its phenylalanine, the CDR3 spans 14 amino acids. The kept DNA is CDR3 alone, 42 bases in frame from the first base. Taken from the germline V gene, the CDR1 and CDR2 loops are SQVTM and ANQGSEA. The sample's time point, from its label and the paper: 4 weeks on oral tofacitinib. The treatment or condition label on this specimen signifies: oral pan-JAK inhibitor, 5-10 mg twice daily. Lesional scalp punch biopsies and peripheral blood were obtained from alopecia areata patients. After PBMCs were isolated by density centrifugation and stained for CD3, CD4 and CD8, a FACSAria was used to sort CD4+ and CD8+ T cells. This clone was counted once. Its antigen remains unidentified. Base-call qualities are not available, and no considerably larger clone is one nucleotide away.

The TCR was taken from a human donor with alopecia areata. Sequenced here: CD4+ T cells sorted from blood, sampled at week 4, from a patient treated with tofacitinib. The V gene is TRBV29-1 and the J gene is TRBJ1-2; 11 middle bases align to TRBD1. For the CDR3, the sequence is CSVPGTGGKDGYTF. In nucleotides, the sequence is TGCAGCGTTCCCGGGACAGGGGGTAAGGATGGCTACACCTTC.